The source of this T cell receptor (beta chain) is a study of CD8 T cells in ankylosing spondylitis. For this clonotype: Its specificity is not known.

Molecular-barcoded quantitative 5'-RACE produced these TCR beta libraries. MiXCR, run by TCRdb on the 5' RACE reads, gives a single entry per CDR3 protein. The data hold 150,000 to 200,000 distinct CDR3 sequences, with approximately 10% observed a single time. CDR1 and CDR2 (germline): LNHDA, SQIVND (reference sequence). The CDR3 runs 14 residues. V lost 3 bases to trimming and J lost 9 bases, with 15 bases between them. Regarding the study as a whole: Within matched ankylosing spondylitis synovial fluid, disease-linked clones were reportedly significantly enriched. The authors found the disease-linked clones to be CD8+ and relatively rare in peripheral blood. Within ankylosing spondylitis blood, a TCR beta motif made up of under 10 highly homologous variants appeared to be characteristic.

Source material: blood, either unsorted or a sorted T cell fraction (not recorded which). This chain joins TRBV19 and TRBJ2-1, with D possibly TRBD2 on 5 matching bases. This receptor was identified in a female donor with ankylosing spondylitis or in good health (not recorded which). CDR3 loop: CASSIGSVLGEQFF. CDR3 nucleotides: TGTGCCAGTAGTATCGGTAGCGTCCTGGGTGAGCAGTTCTTC.